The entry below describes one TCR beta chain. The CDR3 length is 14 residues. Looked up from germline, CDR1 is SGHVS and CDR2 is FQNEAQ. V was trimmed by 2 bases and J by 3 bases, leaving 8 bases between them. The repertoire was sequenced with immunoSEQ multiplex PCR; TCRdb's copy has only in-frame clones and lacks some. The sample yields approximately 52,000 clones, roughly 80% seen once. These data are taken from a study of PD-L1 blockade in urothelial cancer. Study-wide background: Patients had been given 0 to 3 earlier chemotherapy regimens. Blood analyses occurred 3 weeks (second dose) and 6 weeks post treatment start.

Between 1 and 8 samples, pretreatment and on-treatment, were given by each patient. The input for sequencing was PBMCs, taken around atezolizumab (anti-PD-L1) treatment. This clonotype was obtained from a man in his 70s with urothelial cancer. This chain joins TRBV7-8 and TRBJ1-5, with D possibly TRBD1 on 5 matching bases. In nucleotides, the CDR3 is TGTGCCAGCAGCTTACGGGGGAACAATCAGCCCCAGCATTTT. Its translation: CASSLRGNNQPQHF.